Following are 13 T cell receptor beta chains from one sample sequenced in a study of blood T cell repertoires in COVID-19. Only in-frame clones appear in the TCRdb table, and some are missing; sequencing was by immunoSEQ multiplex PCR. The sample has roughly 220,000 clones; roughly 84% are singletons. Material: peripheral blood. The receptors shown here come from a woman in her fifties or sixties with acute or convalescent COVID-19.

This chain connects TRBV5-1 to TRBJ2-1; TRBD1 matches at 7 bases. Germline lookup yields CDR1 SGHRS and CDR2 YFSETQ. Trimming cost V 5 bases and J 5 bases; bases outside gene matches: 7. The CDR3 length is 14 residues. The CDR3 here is CASRRGQGNNEQFF. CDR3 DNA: TGCGCCAGCAGGAGGGGGCAGGGAAACAATGAGCAGTTCTTC.

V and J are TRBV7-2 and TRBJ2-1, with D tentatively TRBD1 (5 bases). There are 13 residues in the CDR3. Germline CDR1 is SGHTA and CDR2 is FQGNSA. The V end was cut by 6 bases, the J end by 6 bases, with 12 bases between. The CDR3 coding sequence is TGTGCCAGCAGGCTACAAGGGGCCAATGAGCAGTTCTTC. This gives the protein CASRLQGANEQFF.

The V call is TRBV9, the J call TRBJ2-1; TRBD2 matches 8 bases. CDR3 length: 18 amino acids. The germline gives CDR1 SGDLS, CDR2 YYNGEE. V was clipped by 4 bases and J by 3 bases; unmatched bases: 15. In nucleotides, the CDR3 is TGTGCCAGCAGCCCTTCCTTCGCGGGGGGTTTGAACTACAATGAGCAGTTCTTC. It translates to CASSPSFAGGLNYNEQFF.

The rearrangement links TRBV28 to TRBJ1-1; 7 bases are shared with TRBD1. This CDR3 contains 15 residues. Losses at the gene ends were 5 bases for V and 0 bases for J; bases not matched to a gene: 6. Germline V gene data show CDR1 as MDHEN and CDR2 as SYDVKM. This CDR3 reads CASSVTGIVNTEAFF. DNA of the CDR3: TGTGCCAGCAGTGTGACAGGGATCGTGAACACTGAAGCTTTCTTT.

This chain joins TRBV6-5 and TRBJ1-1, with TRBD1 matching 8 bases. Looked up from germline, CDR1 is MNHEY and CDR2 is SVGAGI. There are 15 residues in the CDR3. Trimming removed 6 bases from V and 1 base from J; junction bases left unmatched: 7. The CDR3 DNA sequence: TGTGCCAGCAGCAACAGGGGGGCGGGGAACACTGAAGCTTTCTTT. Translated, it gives CASSNRGAGNTEAFF.

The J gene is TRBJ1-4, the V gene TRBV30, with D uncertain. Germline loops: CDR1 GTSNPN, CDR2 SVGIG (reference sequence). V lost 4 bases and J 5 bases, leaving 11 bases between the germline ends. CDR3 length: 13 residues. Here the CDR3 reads CAWMGGRNEKLFF. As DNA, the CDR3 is TGTGCCTGGATGGGAGGCAGGAATGAAAAACTGTTTTTT.

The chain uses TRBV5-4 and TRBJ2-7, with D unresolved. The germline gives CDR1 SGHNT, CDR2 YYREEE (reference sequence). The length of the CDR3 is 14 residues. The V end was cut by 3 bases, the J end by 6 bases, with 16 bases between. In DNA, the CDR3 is TGTGCCAGCAGCTCAGAGATTCTGGGCCGCGAGCAGTACTTC. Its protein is CASSSEILGREQYF.

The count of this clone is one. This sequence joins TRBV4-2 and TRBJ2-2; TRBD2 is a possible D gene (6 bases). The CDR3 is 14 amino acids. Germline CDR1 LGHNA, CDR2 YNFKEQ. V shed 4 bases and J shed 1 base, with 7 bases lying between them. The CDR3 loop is CASSLGGNTGELFF. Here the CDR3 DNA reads TGTGCCAGCAGCCTCGGGGGGAACACCGGGGAGCTGTTTTTT.

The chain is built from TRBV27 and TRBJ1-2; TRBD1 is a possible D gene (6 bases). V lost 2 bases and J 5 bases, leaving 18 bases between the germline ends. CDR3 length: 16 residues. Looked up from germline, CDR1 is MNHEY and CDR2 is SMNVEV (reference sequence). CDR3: CASSLKPTGLRYGYTF. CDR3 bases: TGTGCCAGCAGTTTAAAACCCACAGGGCTTCGATATGGCTACACCTTC.

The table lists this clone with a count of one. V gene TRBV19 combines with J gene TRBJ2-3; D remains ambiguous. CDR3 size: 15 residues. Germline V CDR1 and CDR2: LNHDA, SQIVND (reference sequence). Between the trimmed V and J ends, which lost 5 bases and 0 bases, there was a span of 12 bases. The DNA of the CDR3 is TGTGCCAGTAGTGTCAGACTCCTAAGCACAGATACGCAGTATTTT. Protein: CASSVRLLSTDTQYF.

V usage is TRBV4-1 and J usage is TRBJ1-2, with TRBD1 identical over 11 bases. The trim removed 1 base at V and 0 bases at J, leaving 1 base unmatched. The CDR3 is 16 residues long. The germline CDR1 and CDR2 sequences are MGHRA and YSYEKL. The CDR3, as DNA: TGCGCCAGCAGCCAAGCGGGACAGGGGGCTAACTATGGCTACACCTTC. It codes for CASSQAGQGANYGYTF.

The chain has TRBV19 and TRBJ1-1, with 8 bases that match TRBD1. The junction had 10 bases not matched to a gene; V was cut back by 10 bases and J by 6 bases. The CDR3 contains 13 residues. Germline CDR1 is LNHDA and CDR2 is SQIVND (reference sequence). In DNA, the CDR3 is TGTGCCACACGGACAGGGCGAGAGTCTGAAGCTTTCTTT. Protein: CATRTGRESEAFF.

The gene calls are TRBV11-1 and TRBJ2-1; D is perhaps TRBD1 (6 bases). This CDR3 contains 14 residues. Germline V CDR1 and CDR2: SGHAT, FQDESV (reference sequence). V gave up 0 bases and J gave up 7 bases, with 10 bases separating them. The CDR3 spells CASSLAGAWNEQFF. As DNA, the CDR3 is TGTGCCAGCAGCTTAGCGGGGGCCTGGAATGAGCAGTTCTTC.